Sequencing of this TCR beta chain was carried out in a study of blood T cell repertoires in COVID-19. On the study more broadly: PBMCs, B-cell-depleted T cells, or T cells were the source of the cDNA or gDNA that made up the material.

The sample holds one count of this clone. TCRdb keeps only in-frame clones here, not all; method: immunoSEQ multiplex PCR. There are some 200,000 clones in the sample; roughly nine tenths occur only once, and 20% to 25% lies in the top ten. This CDR3 has 15 residues. Germline CDR1 LNHDA, CDR2 SQIVND (reference sequence). V lost 3 bases and J lost 1, with 10 bases in between. Sequencing input: peripheral blood. This sequence was found in a man aged 55 to 70 with active or convalescent COVID-19. The chain is built from TRBV19 and TRBJ1-3; D is unresolved. In DNA, the CDR3 is TGTGCCAGTAGTATCGAGGGTCGTTCTGGAAACACCATATATTTT. Its translation: CASSIEGRSGNTIYF.